The clone carrying this TCR beta chain appeared a single time. This record belongs to a study of T cells after posttransplantation cyclophosphamide. The ends were cut back, 5 bases at V and 4 bases at J, with 14 bases in the middle. Looked up from germline, CDR1 is SGHKS and CDR2 is YYEKEE (reference sequence). This CDR3 is built from 14 residues. The method was immunoSEQ multiplex PCR; TCRdb's version includes in-frame clones alone and lacks a portion of them. The sample has about 66,000 clones, 93% seen once. Sequencing was done on a sample of PBMCs. This TCR was recovered from a woman in her twenties or thirties in good health and a related stem cell transplant donor. This sequence joins TRBV5-5 and TRBJ2-3; no clear D gene. As DNA, the CDR3 is TGTGCCAGCAGGAGTTCTACTGTATCAGATACGCAGTATTTT. This codes for CASRSSTVSDTQYF.